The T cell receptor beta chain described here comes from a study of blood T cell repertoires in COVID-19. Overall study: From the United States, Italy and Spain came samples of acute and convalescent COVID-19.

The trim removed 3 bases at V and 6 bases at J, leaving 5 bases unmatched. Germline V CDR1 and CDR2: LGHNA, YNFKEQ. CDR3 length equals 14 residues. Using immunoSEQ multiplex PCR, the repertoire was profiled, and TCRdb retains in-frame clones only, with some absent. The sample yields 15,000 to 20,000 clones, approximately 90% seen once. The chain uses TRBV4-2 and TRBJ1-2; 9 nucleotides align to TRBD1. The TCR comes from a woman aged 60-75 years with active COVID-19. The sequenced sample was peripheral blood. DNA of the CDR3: TGTGCCAGCAGCCACGGGACAGGGTGGGATGGCTACACCTTC. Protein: CASSHGTGWDGYTF.